The entry below gives a single T cell receptor (beta chain) sequence along with its context. The data derive from a study of T cells in Graves' hyperthyroidism and ophthalmopathy. In germline, CDR1 is SEHNR, CDR2 FQNEAQ (reference sequence). Trimming pared 5 bases from V and 3 bases from J, leaving 11 bases between. This CDR3 comprises 13 residues. Amplified TCR beta CDR3 regions derived from RNA transcripts. A first-round RT-PCR of the TCR CDR3 used the HTBI primer set. A single record per CDR3 protein comes from TCRdb applying MiXCR to the multiplex PCR reads. The repertoire includes 560,000 or so distinct CDR3 sequences, less than 20% of them detected once, and roughly 50% sits in the top ten.

Sequencing was carried out using blood. This receptor was obtained from a man aged 35 to 55 with Graves' ophthalmopathy. The chain links TRBV7-9 to TRBJ2-7; weak D call: TRBD1 (5 bases). The CDR3 sequence is CASSRSQDYEQYF. In DNA form, the CDR3 reads TGTGCCAGCAGCAGGTCACAGGACTACGAGCAGTACTTC. Drawing the rest from reference TRBV7-9 and TRBJ2-7, the complete variable domain is DTGVSQNPRHKITKRGQNVTFRCDPISEHNRLYWYRQTLGQGPEFLTYFQNEAQLEKSRLLSDRFSAERPKGSFSTLEIQRTEQGDSAMYLCASSRSQDYEQYFGPGTRLTVT.